Below are 31 T cell receptor beta chains sequenced from a single sample in a study of blood T cells in healthy people across ages (dated by TCRdb to between 2014 and 2017). The library was built by means of 5' RACE. The instrument was an Illumina HiSeq 2500. A second PCR of about 6 to 11 cycles was performed with a sample-barcoded 5' primer and a J-beta primer mix. TCRdb applied fastp at Q25 and MiXCR to the public reads, then kept only in-frame beta chains. One record per CDR3 amino acid sequence lists the most common genes and DNA. The sample table lists about 900,000 distinct CDR3 sequences, about 59% of them with a count of one. The top ten constitute roughly 25% of the sample. Material: blood. These receptors were collected from a man aged 25-45 years in good health.

This clonotype has a handful of counts. This chain links TRBV20-1 with TRBJ2-3, with 11 bases that match TRBD2. The CDR3 covers 15 residues. J gave up 0 bases and V 4 bases, and 3 bases lay outside the gene matches. Germline lookup yields CDR1 DFQATT and CDR2 SNEGSKA (reference sequence). The CDR3 DNA follows: TGCAGTGCTACCCGACTAGCGGGGAGCACAGATACGCAGTATTTT. Amino acids: CSATRLAGSTDTQYF.

The gene calls are TRBV7-2 and TRBJ2-1, with 7 bases fitting TRBD2. Germline CDR1 reads SGHTA; CDR2 reads FQGNSA. This CDR3 spans 15 amino acids. V lost 5 bases and J lost 4; bases outside the gene matches: 8. CDR3 DNA: TGTGCCAGCAGCCAGGGAGTACTAGCGTACAATGAGCAGTTCTTC. It translates to CASSQGVLAYNEQFF.

CDR3 residues: CASSLETASTDTQYF. For the CDR3, the DNA is TGCGCCAGCAGCTTGGAAACAGCAAGCACAGATACGCAGTATTTT. The chain employs TRBV5-1 and TRBJ2-3; no reliable D call. V was trimmed by 0 bases and J by 0 bases, leaving 8 bases between them. The germline V gene has CDR1 SGHRS and CDR2 YFSETQ. The CDR3 totals 15 residues. The full variable domain, rest sourced from reference TRBV5-1 and TRBJ2-3, is KAGVTQTPRYLIKTRGQQVTLSCSPISGHRSVSWYQQTPGQGLQFLFEYFSETQRNKGNFPGRFSGRQFSNSRSEMNVSTLELGDSALYLCASSLETASTDTQYFGPGTRLTVL.

This clonotype was seen more than once but under ten times. The chain has TRBV12-3 or TRBV12-4 and TRBJ1-2; D possibly corresponds to TRBD1 (5 bases). Trimming shortened V by 8 bases and J by 8 bases, and 21 bases separated the two germline ends. The CDR3 spans 14 residues. CDR3 DNA: TGTGCCAGCTATACAGGAGTGTTTGGGCTAGGCTACACCTTC. This gives the protein CASYTGVFGLGYTF.

This clonotype was counted at least ten times. V usage is TRBV6-6 and J usage is TRBJ2-7; 7 bases match TRBD1. Per the germline V gene, CDR1 is MNHNY and CDR2 is SVGAGI (reference sequence). Trimming took 2 bases from V and 4 from J; bases not matched to a gene: 2. CDR3 length: 13 amino acids. CDR3 sequence: CASSYGTEYEQYF. The CDR3 nucleotides read TGTGCCAGCAGTTACGGGACAGAGTACGAGCAGTACTTC.

The V gene is TRBV20-1, the J gene TRBJ2-5; no definite D call. Per the germline V gene, CDR1 is DFQATT and CDR2 is SNEGSKA (reference sequence). The CDR3 sequence is 13 residues long. V lost 2 bases and J lost 5, with 12 bases in between. The chain's CDR3 is CSARIQRGETQYF. Written as DNA, the CDR3 is TGCAGTGCTAGAATCCAACGTGGGGAGACCCAGTACTTC.

The chain combines TRBV6-5 with TRBJ2-1; D gene unclear. The germline gives CDR1 MNHEY, CDR2 SVGAGI. The CDR3 sequence is 13 residues long. V lost 5 bases and J lost 10, with 15 bases in between. This CDR3 reads CASSPAWGGEQFF. In DNA, the CDR3 is TGTGCCAGCAGTCCCGCCTGGGGTGGGGAGCAGTTCTTC.

This chain joins TRBV7-2 and TRBJ2-7; 10 positions agree with TRBD1. The length of the CDR3 is 15 residues. Looked up from germline, CDR1 is SGHTA and CDR2 is FQGNSA. With 7 bases clipped from V and 2 bases from J, the junction kept 8 bases outside the gene matches. Here the CDR3 DNA reads TGTGCCAGCAACGAACCCGGGACAGGGGCCTACGAGCAGTACTTC. This gives the protein CASNEPGTGAYEQYF.

Of note for this clonotype: Relative to the germline gene, one junction end is altered; a read error may explain this. CDR3 bases: TGTGCCGGCAGACCCCGACAGGGACAAGAGACCCAGTACTTC. Its protein is CAGRPRQGQETQYF. This sequence joins TRBV6-6 and TRBJ2-5, with TRBD1 matching 7 bases. The CDR3 has 14 amino acids. Per the germline V gene, CDR1 is MNHNY and CDR2 is SVGAGI (reference sequence).

In its sample, this clonotype was seen once. V gene TRBV6-5 combines with J gene TRBJ2-5; D might be TRBD2 (5 bases). The germline V gene encodes CDR1 MNHEY and CDR2 SVGAGI. CDR3 length equals 13 residues. The V end was cut by 2 bases, the J end by 11 bases, with 15 bases between. The CDR3 sequence: CASSYGGSREQYF. CDR3 coding DNA: TGTGCCAGCAGTTACGGCGGGTCTAGGGAGCAGTACTTC.

The chain has TRBV20-1 and TRBJ2-4; either TRBD1 or TRBD2 may fit D (5 bases each). The J call is doubtful: the DNA matches TRBJ2-7 better. CDR1 and CDR2 (germline): DFQATT, SNEGSKA (reference sequence). The CDR3 runs to 13 residues. The CDR3 here is CSARDPGAYEQYF. As DNA, the CDR3 is TGCAGTGCTAGAGATCCCGGGGCTTACGAGCAGTACTTC.

The chain is built from TRBV21-1 and TRBJ2-4; whether TRBD1, the table's D call, matches the DNA was not checked. TRBV21-1 is annotated as a pseudogene. CDR3 length equals 14 residues. The CDR3 loop reads CASSKVEGANIQYF. As DNA, the CDR3 is TGTGCCAGCAGCAAGGTCGAAGGGGCGAACATTCAGTACTTC.

The chain carries TRBV9 and TRBJ1-1; the match to TRBD1 covers 8 bases. The germline V gene encodes CDR1 SGDLS and CDR2 YYNGEE. The V gene end was trimmed by 3 bases and the J gene end by 0 bases; junction bases not matched to a gene: 7. This CDR3 comprises 16 residues. The chain's CDR3 is CASSGKRQGMNTEAFF. The CDR3 region has the DNA TGTGCCAGCAGCGGAAAGAGACAGGGGATGAACACTGAAGCTTTCTTT.

This rearrangement joins TRBV20-1 to TRBJ2-4; the D gene could be TRBD1 or TRBD2 (5 bases each). The V end lost 5 bases, the J end lost 0 bases, and 17 bases lay between the germline ends. The length of the CDR3 is 16 residues. CDR1 is DFQATT, CDR2 SNEGSKA, per germline (reference sequence). CDR3 coding DNA: TGCAGTGCTTCACCCATGGGGGATCGAGCCAAAAACATTCAGTACTTC. Protein product: CSASPMGDRAKNIQYF.

This clonotype counts as medium-sized. V and J are TRBV20-1 and TRBJ2-3, with D unclear. This CDR3 spans 14 amino acids. The germline V gene has CDR1 DFQATT and CDR2 SNEGSKA (reference sequence). V lost 1 base, J lost 0 bases, and 8 bases lay in between. CDR3 in amino acids: CSARVQPSTDTQYF. CDR3 nucleotides: TGCAGTGCTAGAGTACAGCCTAGCACAGATACGCAGTATTTT.

This chain uses TRBV7-9 with TRBJ2-5; no reliable D call. With 7 bases removed from V and 2 bases from J, the gap between germline ends came to 11 bases. This CDR3 has 13 residues. CDR1 is SEHNR and CDR2 is FQNEAQ in the germline V gene (reference sequence). The CDR3 sequence: CASNPSRQETQYF. In DNA form, the CDR3 reads TGTGCCAGCAACCCTTCGAGGCAAGAGACCCAGTACTTC.

The chain couples TRBV7-9 to TRBJ2-1; D is possibly TRBD2 (5 bases). Trimming left V 7 bases short and J 6 bases short, with 7 bases between. The CDR3 spans 11 residues. Germline assignment: CDR1 SEHNR and CDR2 FQNEAQ (reference sequence). CDR3 in DNA: TGTGCCAGCACGGGGAGCAATGAGCAGTTCTTC. Its protein is CASTGSNEQFF.

The J gene is TRBJ2-4, the V gene TRBV10-3; weak D call: TRBD2 (5 bases). The V end was cut by 11 bases, the J end by 3 bases, with 20 bases between. The length of the CDR3 is 15 residues. CDR1 is ENHRY, CDR2 SYGVKD, per germline. The CDR3 DNA follows: TGTGCCCTCCGGGAACCGACCTTGGTCAAAAACATTCAGTACTTC. Encoded protein: CALREPTLVKNIQYF.

This clonotype was observed a handful of times. CDR3 DNA sequence: TGTGCCAGCAGCCAAGATATCGAGGGCTACTATGGCTACACCTTC. Protein: CASSQDIEGYYGYTF. The genes are TRBV3-1 and TRBJ1-2; D is ambiguous. The length of the CDR3 is 15 residues. Trimming took 0 bases from V and 3 from J, leaving 11 bases between them. CDR1 and CDR2 (germline): LGHDT, YNNKEL (reference sequence).

V gene TRBV28 combines with J gene TRBJ2-7, with unresolved D. Germline loops: CDR1 MDHEN, CDR2 SYDVKM. V was shortened by 1 base and J by 1 base, with 8 bases between the two germline ends. CDR3 length: 14 amino acids. CDR3 in amino acids: CASSLFQKSYEQYF. The CDR3 region has the DNA TGTGCCAGCAGTTTATTCCAGAAATCCTACGAGCAGTACTTC.

The chain combines TRBV7-2 with TRBJ2-7; tentative D call: TRBD2 (7 bases). Judging by the DNA end, TRBJ2-5 fits better; the J call may be wrong. This CDR3 region has 15 residues. Germline-derived CDR1 and CDR2 are SGHTA and FQGNSA. In DNA form, the CDR3 reads TGTGCCAGCAGCTTAGTCCGGGGGGCGGGAGAGACCCAGTACTTC. It yields the protein CASSLVRGAGETQYF.

This clonotype was detected only once. The chain links TRBV6-1 to TRBJ2-3, with D possibly matching TRBD1 (6 bases). The CDR3 runs to 18 residues. Trimming took 3 bases from V and 2 from J, leaving 21 bases between them. Germline CDR1 MNHNS, CDR2 SASEGT. The CDR3 DNA is TGTGCCAGCAGTGAGGGGAATACAATGGACAGTCTCACAGATACGCAGTATTTT. It specifies CASSEGNTMDSLTDTQYF.

This chain uses TRBV7-6 with TRBJ2-5; possibly TRBD1 or TRBD2 for D (5 bases each). The J call may be mistaken, given a closer DNA end match to TRBJ2-7. This CDR3 spans 14 amino acids. The germline V gene encodes CDR1 SGHVS and CDR2 FNYEAQ. CDR3 sequence reads: CASSSGATSDEQYF. As DNA, the CDR3 is TGTGCCAGCAGCTCCGGGGCTACGAGCGACGAGCAGTACTTC.

This clonotype was detected only a few times. CDR3 protein: CASSYLGRANGGGYTF. CDR3 nucleotides: TGTGCCAGCAGTTACCTTGGCAGGGCGAACGGTGGTGGCTACACCTTC. This chain joins TRBV2 and TRBJ1-2; the D gene is possibly TRBD1 (5 bases). Germline V gene lookup returns CDR1 SNHLY and CDR2 FYNNEI. This CDR3 spans 16 amino acids. The germline V and J ends were trimmed by 5 bases and 7 bases, with 23 bases remaining between them.

The chain is built from TRBV12-3 or TRBV12-4 and TRBJ1-4, with a tentative D call TRBD1 (6 bases). CDR3 length: 14 residues. Trimming left V 2 bases short and J 8 bases short, with 12 bases between. CDR3 sequence reads: CASSLLGGGEKLFF. The CDR3, as DNA: TGTGCCAGCAGTTTACTAGGGGGAGGGGAAAAACTGTTTTTT.

In nucleotides, the CDR3 is TGTGCCAGCAGTTTATCTGGGGGCAACGTCTATGGCTACACCTTC. Translating it yields CASSLSGGNVYGYTF. The chain links TRBV27 to TRBJ1-2; tentative D call: TRBD1 (6 bases). The CDR3 is 15 amino acids. CDR1 is MNHEY and CDR2 is SMNVEV in the germline V gene (reference sequence). V lost 0 bases and J lost 4, with 12 bases in between.

This chain uses TRBV6-5 with TRBJ2-3; TRBD2 is a possible D gene (6 bases). Trimming stripped 2 bases from V and 5 bases from J, with 11 bases between. The V gene's germline CDR1 is MNHEY and CDR2 SVGAGI. This CDR3 contains 14 residues. CDR3 residues: CASSYAGLGDTQYF. CDR3 sequence (DNA): TGTGCCAGCAGTTACGCGGGGCTGGGAGATACGCAGTATTTT.

The chain recombines TRBV3-1 with TRBJ2-6; 7 bases align to TRBD1. Germline CDR1 is LGHDT and CDR2 is YNNKEL (reference sequence). The CDR3 spans 15 residues. V shed 3 bases and J 2 bases; nucleotides not matched to a gene: 1. The CDR3 loop reads CASSQTGTGANVLTF. In DNA form, the CDR3 reads TGTGCCAGCAGCCAGACAGGGACTGGGGCCAACGTCCTGACTTTC.

The rearrangement uses TRBV20-1 and TRBJ1-2, with D hard to call. The germline V and J ends were trimmed by 5 bases and 5 bases, with 12 bases remaining between them. Germline V gives CDR1 DFQATT, CDR2 SNEGSKA (reference sequence). This CDR3 region has 12 residues. The chain's CDR3 is CSAPLRGYGYTF. CDR3 DNA sequence: TGCAGTGCTCCGCTGAGAGGGTATGGCTACACCTTC.

The rearrangement joins TRBV20-1 to TRBJ2-5; TRBD2 matches at 10 bases. V shed 3 bases, J shed 5 bases, and the junction held 6 bases outside the gene matches. This CDR3 region has 14 residues. The germline V gene encodes CDR1 DFQATT and CDR2 SNEGSKA (reference sequence). CDR3 loop: CSASPAGGSETQYF. CDR3 sequence (DNA): TGCAGTGCTAGTCCAGCGGGGGGGTCGGAGACCCAGTACTTC.

DNA of the CDR3: TGCAGCGTGAGGGGGGGGGACACCCAAGGCGAGCAGTACTTC. Protein sequence: CSVRGGDTQGEQYF. This rearrangement joins TRBV29-1 to TRBJ2-4; maybe TRBD2 (7 bases). The J call may be mistaken, given a closer DNA end match to TRBJ2-7. Germline V lookup: CDR1 SQVTM, CDR2 ANQGSEA. The CDR3 totals 14 residues.